What follows are 25 T cell receptor beta chains derived from one specimen sequenced in a study of T cells in Graves' hyperthyroidism and ophthalmopathy. The TCR beta CDR3 regions underwent amplification using RNA transcripts as the source. The HTBI primer set was used in a first-round RT-PCR of the TCR CDR3. TCRdb fed the multiplex PCR reads into MiXCR, producing one record per CDR3 protein. The top ten clones hold approximately 8.4% of a sample with roughly 740,000 distinct CDR3 sequences, less than 20% of them seen once. Sequenced material: blood. Receptors originate from a man aged 18 to 29 with Graves' hyperthyroidism.

V and J are TRBV24-1 and TRBJ2-1; D is possibly TRBD2 (5 bases). Trimming stripped 5 bases from V and 2 bases from J, with 12 bases between. CDR1 is KGHDR and CDR2 is SFDVKD in the germline V gene. The CDR3 is 15 residues long. The CDR3 region is CATSGSEDPYNEQFF. CDR3 DNA sequence: TGTGCCACCAGTGGGTCGGAGGACCCCTACAATGAGCAGTTCTTC.

In this sample, this clonotype turned up many times. This chain uses TRBV13 with TRBJ2-1; 7 bases map to TRBD2. The CDR3 contains 15 residues. From germline, CDR1 is PRHDT and CDR2 FYEKMQ (reference sequence). J lost 2 bases, V lost 3 bases, and 4 bases had no gene match. For the CDR3, the DNA is TGTGCCAGCAGCTTGCTAGCGGAGCCCTACAATGAGCAGTTCTTC. This encodes CASSLLAEPYNEQFF.

This clonotype was picked up many times. The chain is built from TRBV3-1 and TRBJ2-5, with D perhaps assigned TRBD1 or TRBD2 (5 bases each). Germline-derived CDR1 and CDR2 are LGHDT and YNNKEL (reference sequence). The CDR3 runs to 15 residues. V was clipped by 1 base and J by 4 bases, with 13 bases between them. CDR3 DNA sequence: TGTGCCAGCAGCCAAGTGACCGGGGCAGGAGAGACCCAGTACTTC. It is translated as CASSQVTGAGETQYF.

The J gene is TRBJ2-2, the V gene TRBV6-5; the D is unclear. Germline CDR1 MNHEY, CDR2 SVGAGI. There are 14 residues in the CDR3. V dropped 0 bases and J dropped 4 bases, with 6 bases sitting between them. CDR3 in amino acids: CASSYSISTGELFF. The CDR3 nucleotides read TGTGCCAGCAGTTACTCAATTAGCACCGGGGAGCTGTTTTTT.

The rearrangement uses TRBV19 and TRBJ2-2; D may be TRBD1 (6 bases). The CDR3 runs to 16 residues. Germline V CDR1 and CDR2: LNHDA, SQIVND (reference sequence). The V end lost 4 bases, the J end lost 3 bases, and 15 bases lay between the germline ends. CDR3 bases: TGTGCCAGTAGTAATCGACAGGTTTTGGACACCGGGGAGCTGTTTTTT. Translation: CASSNRQVLDTGELFF. The complete variable domain, with remaining parts taken from reference TRBV19 and TRBJ2-2, reads DGGITQSPKYLFRKEGQNVTLSCEQNLNHDAMYWYRQDPGQGLRLIYYSQIVNDFQKGDIAEGYSVSREKKESFPLTVTSAQKNPTAFYLCASSNRQVLDTGELFFGEGSRLTVL.

V gene TRBV2 combines with J gene TRBJ2-7, with 7 bases lining up with TRBD1. V gave up 4 bases and J gave up 2 bases; unmatched junction bases: 11. The germline gives CDR1 SNHLY, CDR2 FYNNEI. This CDR3 region has 16 residues. The CDR3 DNA follows: TGTGCCAGCAGTGCAGTCGTGGGACAGATTACCTACGAGCAGTACTTC. Translated: CASSAVVGQITYEQYF.

This clonotype appeared many times. This chain connects TRBV20-1 to TRBJ2-3; 7 bases fit TRBD1. In germline, CDR1 is DFQATT, CDR2 SNEGSKA (reference sequence). The CDR3 has 14 residues. The V gene end was trimmed by 6 bases and the J gene end by 0 bases; junction bases not matched to a gene: 6. CDR3 in amino acids: CSARDSDSTDTQYF. DNA for the CDR3: TGCAGTGCCAGGGACAGCGACAGCACAGATACGCAGTATTTT.

This clonotype was observed a handful of times. The rearrangement uses TRBV19 and TRBJ2-3; D remains ambiguous. The CDR3 is made up of 15 amino acids. CDR1 is LNHDA and CDR2 is SQIVND in the germline V gene (reference sequence). V lost 3 bases and J 2 bases, leaving 12 bases between the germline ends. The CDR3: CASSMATTSTDTQYF. CDR3 nucleotides: TGTGCCAGTAGTATGGCCACTACGTCCACAGATACGCAGTATTTT. Supplemented by reference TRBV19 and TRBJ2-3, the full variable domain reads DGGITQSPKYLFRKEGQNVTLSCEQNLNHDAMYWYRQDPGQGLRLIYYSQIVNDFQKGDIAEGYSVSREKKESFPLTVTSAQKNPTAFYLCASSMATTSTDTQYFGPGTRLTVL.

In this sample, this clonotype turned up many times. This sequence joins TRBV3-1 and TRBJ1-1; TRBD1 is a possible D gene (5 bases). This CDR3 is built from 15 residues. The V and J ends lost 4 bases and 6 bases respectively, with 18 bases between them. Germline loops: CDR1 LGHDT, CDR2 YNNKEL (reference sequence). The CDR3 DNA reads as TGTGCCAGCAGCCCCCCGCCAGGGACGCAACCTGAAGCTTTCTTT. As protein: CASSPPPGTQPEAFF.

The chain uses TRBV20-1 and TRBJ2-2, with TRBD2 matching 9 bases. This CDR3 has 15 amino acids. Germline V gene data show CDR1 as DFQATT and CDR2 as SNEGSKA (reference sequence). The V and J ends lost 5 bases and 5 bases, in that order; junction bases with no gene match: 9. The CDR3 reads CSALTAAGGTGELFF. In DNA form, the CDR3 reads TGCAGTGCTCTGACGGCAGCGGGAGGAACCGGGGAGCTGTTTTTT.

This chain uses TRBV5-6 with TRBJ2-5, with 13 bases that match TRBD2. This CDR3 is built from 15 residues. Germline V gene data show CDR1 as SGHDT and CDR2 as YYEEEE. J gave up 3 bases and V 4 bases, and 3 bases lay outside the gene matches. CDR3 DNA: TGTGCCAGCAGCCTAACTAGCGGGAGGGAAGAGACCCAGTACTTC. This sequence encodes CASSLTSGREETQYF.

This clonotype was seen repeatedly, ten times or more. Here the CDR3 DNA reads TGTGCCATCCACGGACAGGGTCACTACGAGCAGTACTTC. Translation gives CAIHGQGHYEQYF. The chain is built from TRBV28 and TRBJ2-7; 8 nucleotides align to TRBD1. After removal of 10 bases from V and 3 bases from J, the junction contained 8 bases not matched to a gene. The CDR3 runs 13 residues. The germline V gene has CDR1 MDHEN and CDR2 SYDVKM.

This rearrangement joins TRBV18 to TRBJ2-5, with a possible D match to TRBD2 (6 bases). Germline-derived CDR1 and CDR2 are KGHSH and LQKENI. V lost 8 bases and J lost 2, with 24 bases in between. The length of the CDR3 is 17 residues. This chain's CDR3 is CASLIRRRVPMQETQYF. The CDR3, as DNA: TGTGCCAGCCTGATCAGGAGGAGGGTACCTATGCAAGAGACCCAGTACTTC.

This clonotype turned up a few times. This chain joins TRBV3-1 and TRBJ1-2; D is ambiguous. The CDR3 covers 17 residues. Trimming stripped 4 bases from V and 2 bases from J, with 20 bases between. CDR1 and CDR2 from the germline V gene are LGHDT and YNNKEL (reference sequence). CDR3 bases: TGTGCCAGCAGCCCCTGGAAGCGGACGGCCATCAACTATGGCTACACCTTC. It yields the protein CASSPWKRTAINYGYTF.

This clonotype was picked up many times. V usage is TRBV28 and J usage is TRBJ2-7, with D perhaps matching TRBD2 (5 bases). In germline, CDR1 is MDHEN, CDR2 SYDVKM. Deletions cut 1 base from V and 7 bases from J, with 17 bases between. CDR3 length: 15 amino acids. CDR3 sequence reads: CASSLFSGMRGEQYF. CDR3 DNA sequence: TGTGCCAGCAGTTTATTTTCGGGGATGAGAGGGGAGCAGTACTTC. The full variable domain, in which reference TRBV28 and TRBJ2-7 provide the parts outside the CDR3, is DVKVTQSSRYLVKRTGEKVFLECVQDMDHENMFWYRQDPGLGLRLIYFSYDVKMKEKGDIPEGYSVSREKKERFSLILESASTNQTSMYLCASSLFSGMRGEQYFGPGTRLTVT.

Comment on this clonotype: A clone one base away is much larger, so this may be a read error. The CDR3 is CASSFWTREEEQFF. DNA for the CDR3: TGTGCCAGCAGTTTTTGGACGAGGGAAGAGGAGCAGTTCTTC. V gene TRBV27 combines with J gene TRBJ2-1; perhaps TRBD2 as D (5 bases). CDR3 length: 14 residues. Germline V gene lookup returns CDR1 MNHEY and CDR2 SMNVEV (reference sequence). V lost 3 bases to trimming and J lost 10 bases, with 16 bases between them.

The sample holds a few counts of this clonotype. V is TRBV28 and J is TRBJ2-7, with 7 bases fitting TRBD2. This CDR3 region has 16 residues. The junction had 8 bases not matched to a gene; V was cut back by 2 bases and J by 1 base. Germline assignment: CDR1 MDHEN and CDR2 SYDVKM. This CDR3 is CASSLGRAEGSYEQYF. The CDR3 region has the DNA TGTGCCAGCAGTTTAGGGAGGGCGGAAGGTTCCTACGAGCAGTACTTC.

Only a few counts were recorded for this clonotype. The chain couples TRBV28 to TRBJ2-2; D is undetermined. The CDR3 loop spans 12 amino acids. Germline V CDR1 and CDR2: MDHEN, SYDVKM. V was trimmed by 8 bases and J by 3 bases, leaving 7 bases between them. The CDR3 loop is CASGGHTGELFF. Here the CDR3 DNA reads TGTGCCAGCGGCGGTCACACCGGGGAGCTGTTTTTT.

Many counts were recorded for this clonotype. J is TRBJ2-5 and V is TRBV28; 10 nucleotides agree with TRBD2. The J segment lost 1 base and the V segment lost 5 bases, leaving 4 bases of the junction unmatched. The CDR3 is made up of 15 amino acids. CDR1 and CDR2 from the germline V gene are MDHEN and SYDVKM. CDR3: CASSDSGRIQETQYF. The CDR3 nucleotides read TGTGCCAGCAGTGATAGCGGGAGGATCCAAGAGACCCAGTACTTC.

This clonotype was recorded many times. The rearrangement links TRBV6-2 or TRBV6-3 to TRBJ2-7; D is unclear. The germline gives CDR1 MNHEY, CDR2 SVGEGT. Trimming left V 0 bases short and J 5 bases short, with 8 bases between. This CDR3 is built from 13 residues. DNA of the CDR3: TGTGCCAGCAGTTACTCGAAAACGAACGAGCAGTACTTC. It translates to CASSYSKTNEQYF.

In this sample, this clonotype turned up many times. This chain uses TRBV30 with TRBJ2-7; possible D gene TRBD2, 6 bases. The CDR3 sequence is 13 residues long. Germline assignment: CDR1 GTSNPN and CDR2 SVGIG (reference sequence). V gave up 1 base and J gave up 5 bases, with 12 bases separating them. The CDR3 bases are TGTGCCTGGAGTGATGGAGGGAGGCACGAGCAGTACTTC. Its protein is CAWSDGGRHEQYF.

This clonotype was seen many times. The DNA of the CDR3 is TGTGCCAGCAGCTTAGGCCGCGGGACTAGCGAGCAGTACTTC. The encoded protein is CASSLGRGTSEQYF. The chain is built from TRBV11-2 and TRBJ2-7, with 8 bases fitting TRBD2. CDR1 is SGHAT, CDR2 FQNNGV, per germline. Trimming at V came to 1 base and at J to 6 bases, leaving 5 bases not matched to a gene. This CDR3 is built from 14 residues.

The chain is built from TRBV28 and TRBJ2-2; the D is unclear. Trimming cost V 7 bases and J 5 bases, with 11 bases left between them. The germline V gene has CDR1 MDHEN and CDR2 SYDVKM. This CDR3 region has 13 residues. CDR3 nucleotides: TGTGCCAGCACCCCGGAAATGACCGGGGAGCTGTTTTTT. This encodes CASTPEMTGELFF.

V gene TRBV6-2 or TRBV6-3 combines with J gene TRBJ2-1; 7 bases fit TRBD1. This CDR3 region has 15 residues. Trimming removed 4 bases from V and 2 bases from J; junction bases left unmatched: 5. The V gene's germline CDR1 is MNHEY and CDR2 SVGEGT. The CDR3 DNA reads as TGTGCCAGCAGTTTACAACAGGGGACCTACAATGAGCAGTTCTTC. It codes for CASSLQQGTYNEQFF.

Regarding this clonotype: A clone one base away is much larger, so this may be a read error. This sequence joins TRBV12-3 or TRBV12-4 and TRBJ1-6; TRBD1 agrees at 7 bases. The CDR3 runs 13 residues. DNA for the CDR3: TGTGCCAGCGGTCGGGACAGTAATCCACCCCTCCACTTT. It is translated as CASGRDSNPPLHF.